The 32 T cell receptor beta chains reported below all come from one sample, sequenced in a study of T cells in Graves' hyperthyroidism and ophthalmopathy. Amplified TCR beta CDR3 regions derived from RNA transcripts. The study used the HTBI primer set for a first-round RT-PCR of the TCR CDR3. One entry per CDR3 protein, called by TCRdb with MiXCR from the multiplex PCR reads. The profile shows under 700,000 distinct CDR3 sequences, about half of them singletons. Input material: peripheral blood or thyroid tissue (not recorded which). The receptors were sampled from a woman aged 18-29 years with Graves' hyperthyroidism.

This clonotype was seen at least ten times. The chain uses TRBV14 and TRBJ1-3; D gene uncertain. Trimming took off 1 base at V and 0 bases at J, with 7 bases between the two ends. This CDR3 region has 15 residues. Germline CDR1 SGHDN, CDR2 FVKESK. The CDR3 loop reads CASSQGRVSGNTIYF. The CDR3 coding sequence is TGTGCCAGCAGCCAAGGGCGAGTCTCTGGAAACACCATATATTTT. Full variable domain (missing parts from reference TRBV14 and TRBJ1-3): EAGVTQFPSHSVIEKGQTVTLRCDPISGHDNLYWYRRVMGKEIKFLLHFVKESKQDESGMPNNRFLAERTGGTYSTLKVQPAELEDSGVYFCASSQGRVSGNTIYFGEGSWLTVV.

The chain employs TRBV2 and TRBJ2-7; 12 bases match TRBD2. Germline V gene lookup returns CDR1 SNHLY and CDR2 FYNNEI. Trimming removed 2 bases from V and 3 bases from J; junction bases left unmatched: 2. This CDR3 spans 15 amino acids. The CDR3 region has the DNA TGTGCCAGCAGTGAACAGACTAGCGGGAGCTACGAGCAGTACTTC. Residues: CASSEQTSGSYEQYF.

About this clonotype itself: As the CDR3 is not closed by the conserved phenylalanine or tryptophan, this likely results from a read error. The chain links TRBV7-9 to TRBJ2-7; no firm D call. Germline CDR1 is SEHNR and CDR2 is FQNEAQ (reference sequence). V lost 5 bases and J lost 2, with 10 bases in between. This CDR3 has 13 amino acids. This CDR3 is CASSLHQAYEQYL. The CDR3, as DNA: TGTGCCAGCAGCCTACATCAGGCCTACGAGCAGTACCTC.

This clonotype was counted ten times or more. The chain recombines TRBV20-1 with TRBJ2-5; D is perhaps TRBD2 (5 bases). Trimming cost V 4 bases and J 4 bases, with 16 bases left between them. In germline, CDR1 is DFQATT, CDR2 SNEGSKA (reference sequence). The CDR3 runs to 14 residues. CDR3: CSAKVGTGSETQYF. The CDR3 DNA is TGCAGTGCTAAGGTCGGTACGGGGTCAGAGACCCAGTACTTC.

A few counts support this clonotype. The CDR3 DNA follows: TGTGCCAGCAGCCAAGTGGCTTCCTCTGGAAACACCATATATTTT. Translated, it gives CASSQVASSGNTIYF. The chain combines TRBV14 with TRBJ1-3; D remains unclear. V was pared by 1 base and J by 0 bases, with 7 bases between. Germline CDR1 SGHDN, CDR2 FVKESK. This CDR3 region has 15 residues.

The V gene is TRBV10-3, the J gene TRBJ2-5; D not certain. Germline CDR1 ENHRY, CDR2 SYGVKD. V lost 6 bases and J lost 6, with 20 bases in between. This CDR3 has 15 residues. The CDR3: CAIRPYDTKAKTQYF. CDR3 sequence (DNA): TGTGCCATCAGGCCCTATGACACGAAAGCAAAGACCCAGTACTTC.

A note on this clonotype: One end of the junction does not line up with germline, which may come from a read error. The chain couples TRBV19 to TRBJ1-2; 7 nucleotides align to TRBD1. The CDR3 totals 15 residues. The germline CDR1 and CDR2 sequences are LNHDA and SQIVND (reference sequence). This chain's CDR3 is CAVSRDRDINYGYTF. The CDR3 DNA reads as TGTGCCGTCAGTCGCGACAGGGACATTAACTATGGCTACACTTTC.

J is TRBJ2-7 and V is TRBV2; no reliable D call. The CDR3 is 14 amino acids. Trimming pared 6 bases from V and 6 bases from J, leaving 18 bases between. In germline, CDR1 is SNHLY, CDR2 FYNNEI. The CDR3 loop is CASSQVVSFGEQYF. In nucleotides, the CDR3 is TGTGCCAGCAGCCAAGTTGTCTCCTTCGGCGAGCAGTACTTC.

This clonotype was recorded once. The V gene is TRBV7-9, the J gene TRBJ2-5, with 7 bases matching TRBD1. V gave up 5 bases and J gave up 9 bases; unmatched junction bases: 6. The CDR3 has 12 amino acids. Germline CDR1 is SEHNR and CDR2 is FQNEAQ (reference sequence). In DNA, the CDR3 is TGTGCCAGCAGCCTAGGACAGGAGGCCCAGTACTTC. Translation gives CASSLGQEAQYF.

In this sample, this clonotype turned up a few times. The chain joins TRBV5-4 to TRBJ2-7; maybe TRBD2 (5 bases). This CDR3 is 12 amino acids long. In germline, CDR1 is SGHNT, CDR2 YYREEE (reference sequence). DNA for the CDR3: TGTGCGCACGGCGGGCCGGAGAACGAGCAGTACTTC. Encoded protein: CAHGGPENEQYF.

This chain joins TRBV7-6 and TRBJ2-7; possible D gene TRBD2, 5 bases. This CDR3 comprises 15 residues. V was shortened by 5 bases and J by 2 bases, with 16 bases between the two germline ends. CDR1 SGHVS and CDR2 FNYEAQ come from the germline V gene. CDR3 region: CASSRGFEATYEQYF. The CDR3 DNA reads TGTGCCAGCAGCCGCGGGTTCGAGGCCACCTACGAGCAGTACTTC.

This sequence joins TRBV7-8 and TRBJ2-7, with TRBD2 matching over 16 bases. Trimming took 7 bases from V and 0 from J; bases not matched to a gene: 9. In germline, CDR1 is SGHVS, CDR2 FQNEAQ. The CDR3 is 18 amino acids. The CDR3 nucleotides are TGTGCCAGCATCTCCGGGACTAGCGGGAGGGCTATCTCCTACGAGCAGTACTTC. Its translation: CASISGTSGRAISYEQYF.

This clonotype was detected many times. The J gene is TRBJ1-2, the V gene TRBV19; no reliable D call. Trimming took 4 bases from V and 2 from J, leaving 5 bases between them. Per the germline V gene, CDR1 is LNHDA and CDR2 is SQIVND (reference sequence). The CDR3 loop spans 12 amino acids. The CDR3 sequence is CASSRRNYGYTF. CDR3 DNA sequence: TGTGCCAGTAGTAGACGGAACTATGGCTACACCTTC.

The V gene is TRBV7-9, the J gene TRBJ1-1, with 8 bases that match TRBD1. The germline V gene encodes CDR1 SEHNR and CDR2 FQNEAQ (reference sequence). The CDR3 runs to 16 residues. The V segment lost 4 bases and the J segment 1 base; nucleotides outside the gene matches: 8. The CDR3 here is CASSSPRGPSNTEAFF. The CDR3 DNA reads as TGTGCCAGCAGCTCTCCCAGGGGGCCATCGAACACTGAAGCTTTCTTT.

This clonotype was observed a few times. The V gene is TRBV7-8, the J gene TRBJ1-1, with no clear D. This CDR3 spans 16 amino acids. Germline values: CDR1 SGHVS, CDR2 FQNEAQ. With 1 base removed from V and 0 bases from J, the gap between germline ends came to 12 bases. CDR3 amino acids: CASSLDPRTVNTEAFF. In DNA form, the CDR3 reads TGTGCCAGCAGCTTAGATCCCCGGACGGTGAACACTGAAGCTTTCTTT.

This clonotype occurred a few times. The CDR3 DNA sequence: TGTGCCAGCAGCTTAGAGGTAGCGGGAGCCTCCTACGAGCAGTACTTC. Amino acids: CASSLEVAGASYEQYF. The rearrangement joins TRBV7-2 to TRBJ2-7; 9 bases match TRBD2. CDR1 and CDR2 (germline): SGHTA, FQGNSA. The CDR3 extends over 16 amino acids. V dropped 1 base and J dropped 0; count of bases not matched to a gene: 4.

This clonotype has at least ten counts. An end of the junction differs from the germline gene, which may be a read error. This chain links TRBV2 with TRBJ1-6, with D tentatively TRBD1 (5 bases). The germline CDR1 and CDR2 sequences are SNHLY and FYNNEI. The CDR3 runs 14 residues. CDR3 in DNA: TGTGCCAGCAGAAACAGGTCCTTTAATTCACCCCTCCACTTT. This encodes CASRNRSFNSPLHF.

Concerning this clonotype: Compared with germline, one end of the junction differs, possibly owing to a read error. This sequence joins TRBV25-1 and TRBJ2-7; tentatively, D is TRBD2 (5 bases). Matching the DNA end better, TRBJ2-1 makes the J call doubtful. Germline V gene sequence: CDR1 MGHDK, CDR2 SYGVNS. The CDR3 loop spans 14 amino acids. The CDR3 here is CANSDPEDLAEQFF. CDR3 in DNA: TGTGCCAACAGTGATCCCGAGGACTTAGCCGAGCAGTTCTTC.

The chain couples TRBV19 to TRBJ1-5; no definite D call. CDR1 is LNHDA, CDR2 SQIVND, per germline (reference sequence). V was pared by 7 bases and J by 0 bases, with 10 bases between. The CDR3 spans 14 residues. CDR3 in DNA: TGTGCCAGTAAACAGACCCATAGCAATCAGCCCCAGCATTTT. Amino acids: CASKQTHSNQPQHF.

The chain links TRBV28 to TRBJ2-5, with 9 bases lining up with TRBD1. V trimming: 6 bases; J trimming: 3 bases; junction bases outside the gene matches: 11. Germline loops: CDR1 MDHEN, CDR2 SYDVKM. The CDR3 consists of 16 residues. DNA for the CDR3: TGTGCCAGCAGATCGTCCGGGACAGGGAGAGAAGAGACCCAGTACTTC. Its protein product is CASRSSGTGREETQYF. Drawing the rest from reference TRBV28 and TRBJ2-5, the complete variable domain is DVKVTQSSRYLVKRTGEKVFLECVQDMDHENMFWYRQDPGLGLRLIYFSYDVKMKEKGDIPEGYSVSREKKERFSLILESASTNQTSMYLCASRSSGTGREETQYFGPGTRLLVL.

There are a few counts of this clonotype. V gene TRBV9 combines with J gene TRBJ2-5, with D perhaps matching TRBD1 (6 bases). Germline CDR1 reads SGDLS; CDR2 reads YYNGEE. The ends were cut back, 1 base at V and 2 bases at J, with 12 bases in the middle. The CDR3 is 15 residues long. This chain's CDR3 is CASSVQGTPQETQYF. DNA of the CDR3: TGTGCCAGCAGCGTACAGGGGACACCTCAAGAGACCCAGTACTTC.

This clonotype has more than one count but fewer than ten. The rearrangement uses TRBV19 and TRBJ2-7; the D gene could be TRBD1 or TRBD2 (5 bases each). Trimming took off 7 bases at V and 3 bases at J, with 19 bases between the two ends. Germline V lookup: CDR1 LNHDA, CDR2 SQIVND (reference sequence). There are 15 residues in the CDR3. The CDR3 protein is CASTAEWGGLYEQYF. CDR3 bases: TGTGCCAGTACCGCCGAGTGGGGCGGGCTCTACGAGCAGTACTTC.

The V call is TRBV6-5, the J call TRBJ1-5; D is ambiguous. The germline V and J ends were trimmed by 4 bases and 9 bases, with 13 bases remaining between them. The CDR3 loop spans 13 amino acids. Germline V gene lookup returns CDR1 MNHEY and CDR2 SVGAGI. The CDR3 coding sequence is TGTGCCAGCAGTTCCCCGGGAGGTGGGCCCCAGCATTTT. Translated: CASSSPGGGPQHF.

Remarks on this clonotype: One end of the junction varies from germline; a read error may be responsible. The chain employs TRBV7-9 and TRBJ1-6; 7 bases line up with TRBD1. CDR3 length equals 14 residues. Germline CDR1 reads SEHNR; CDR2 reads FQNEAQ (reference sequence). The DNA of the CDR3 is TGTGCCTGCAGCTACCGGGACAGTAATTCACCCCTCCACTTT. As protein: CACSYRDSNSPLHF.

This clonotype was picked up a small number of times. The chain joins TRBV6-6 to TRBJ2-7, with D perhaps matching TRBD2 (5 bases). The CDR3 has 13 residues. V was shortened by 1 base and J by 5 bases, with 9 bases between the two germline ends. Germline V gives CDR1 MNHNY, CDR2 SVGAGI (reference sequence). The CDR3 region has the DNA TGTGCCAGCAGTTACTTGAGGGAACACGAGCAGTACTTC. As protein: CASSYLREHEQYF.

For this clonotype: A much bigger clone sits one base away, suggesting this may be a read error. V gene TRBV5-1 combines with J gene TRBJ2-7, with D unresolved. The CDR3 is made up of 12 amino acids. CDR1 SGHRS and CDR2 YFSETQ come from the germline V gene. The CDR3 DNA reads as TGCGCCAGCAGCTTGGACCCGGGCGAGCAGTGCTTC. As protein: CASSLDPGEQCF.

This clonotype has at least ten counts. The chain uses TRBV29-1 and TRBJ1-2; TRBD1 matches at 7 bases. The CDR3 is 12 residues long. V was pared by 2 bases and J by 3 bases, with 0 bases of the junction left unmatched. Germline lookup yields CDR1 SQVTM and CDR2 ANQGSEA. The CDR3 spells CSVEQGDYGYTF. Written as DNA, the CDR3 is TGCAGCGTTGAACAGGGGGACTATGGCTACACCTTC.

This clonotype was detected many times. This sequence joins TRBV6-5 and TRBJ2-7; 7 nucleotides agree with TRBD2. J lost 4 bases, V lost 6 bases, and 9 bases had no gene match. Germline V lookup: CDR1 MNHEY, CDR2 SVGAGI. The CDR3 covers 14 residues. The CDR3 loop is CASRPRRELYEQYF. In DNA, the CDR3 is TGTGCCAGCAGGCCGAGGCGGGAGCTGTACGAGCAGTACTTC.

The V gene is TRBV6-1, the J gene TRBJ1-1; D call uncertain. Trimming stripped 6 bases from V and 2 bases from J, with 10 bases between. The CDR3 sequence is 13 residues long. Germline lookup yields CDR1 MNHNS and CDR2 SASEGT. In DNA form, the CDR3 reads TGTGCCAGCAGAAAAGTGGGAAACACTGAAGCTTTCTTT. It specifies CASRKVGNTEAFF.

This clonotype was seen many times. The J gene is TRBJ1-2, the V gene TRBV15; the D is unclear. This CDR3 has 14 residues. CDR1 is LNHNV and CDR2 is YYDKDF in the germline V gene (reference sequence). V lost 0 bases, J lost 4 bases, and 9 bases lay in between. CDR3 in amino acids: CATSRDLGAYGYTF. For the CDR3, the DNA is TGTGCCACCAGCAGAGATCTAGGAGCCTATGGCTACACCTTC.

This clonotype was detected a few times. The chain employs TRBV30 and TRBJ1-1; tentatively, D is TRBD1 (6 bases). This CDR3 region has 13 residues. Trimming took 3 bases from V and 8 from J, leaving 16 bases between them. Germline V gene sequence: CDR1 GTSNPN, CDR2 SVGIG (reference sequence). CDR3 loop: CAWSEGGRGEAFF. In DNA, the CDR3 is TGTGCCTGGAGCGAAGGGGGTAGAGGAGAAGCTTTCTTT.

This sequence joins TRBV7-9 and TRBJ2-7; no firm D call. V lost 0 bases and J lost 1, with 10 bases in between. This CDR3 is 15 amino acids long. Germline V lookup: CDR1 SEHNR, CDR2 FQNEAQ (reference sequence). CDR3: CASSLALGLSYEQYF. The CDR3 region has the DNA TGTGCCAGCAGCTTAGCACTTGGGCTTTCCTACGAGCAGTACTTC.